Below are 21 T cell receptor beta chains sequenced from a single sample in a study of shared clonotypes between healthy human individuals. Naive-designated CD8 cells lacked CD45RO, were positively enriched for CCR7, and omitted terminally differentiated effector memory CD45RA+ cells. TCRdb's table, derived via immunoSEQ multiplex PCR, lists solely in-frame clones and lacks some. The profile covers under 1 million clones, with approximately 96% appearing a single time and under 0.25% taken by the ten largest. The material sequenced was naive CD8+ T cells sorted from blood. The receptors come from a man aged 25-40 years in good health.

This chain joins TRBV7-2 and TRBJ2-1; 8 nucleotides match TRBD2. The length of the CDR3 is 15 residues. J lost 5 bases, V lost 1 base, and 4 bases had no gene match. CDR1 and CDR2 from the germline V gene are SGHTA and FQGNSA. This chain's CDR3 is CASSLERLANNEQFF. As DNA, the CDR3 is TGTGCCAGCAGCTTAGAAAGACTAGCGAACAATGAGCAGTTCTTC.

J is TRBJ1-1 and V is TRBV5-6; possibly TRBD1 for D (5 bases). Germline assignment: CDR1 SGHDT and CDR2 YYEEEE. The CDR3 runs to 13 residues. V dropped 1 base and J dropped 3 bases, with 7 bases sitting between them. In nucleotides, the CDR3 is TGTGCCAGCAGCTTGTTCAGGGACACTGAAGCTTTCTTT. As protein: CASSLFRDTEAFF. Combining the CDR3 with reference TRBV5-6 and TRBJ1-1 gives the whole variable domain DAGVTQSPTHLIKTRGQQVTLRCSPKSGHDTVSWYQQALGQGPQFIFQYYEEEERQRGNFPDRFSGHQFPNYSSELNVNALLLGDSALYLCASSLFRDTEAFFGQGTRLTVV.

The CDR3 DNA reads TGTGCCAGCAGCCAGTTACTAACCAGGGGTCTCCGCGAAAAACTGTTTTTT. It translates to CASSQLLTRGLREKLFF. The V and J genes are TRBV14 and TRBJ1-4; D perhaps matches TRBD1 (6 bases). The V end lost 3 bases, the J end lost 8 bases, and 22 bases lay between the germline ends. The germline CDR1 and CDR2 sequences are SGHDN and FVKESK. CDR3 size: 17 residues.

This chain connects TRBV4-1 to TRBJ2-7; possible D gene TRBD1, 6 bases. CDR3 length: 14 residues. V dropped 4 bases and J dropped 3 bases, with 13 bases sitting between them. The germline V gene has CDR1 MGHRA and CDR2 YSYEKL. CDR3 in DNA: TGCGCCAGCAGCCTACAGGGAGAATTCTACGAGCAGTACTTC. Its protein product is CASSLQGEFYEQYF.

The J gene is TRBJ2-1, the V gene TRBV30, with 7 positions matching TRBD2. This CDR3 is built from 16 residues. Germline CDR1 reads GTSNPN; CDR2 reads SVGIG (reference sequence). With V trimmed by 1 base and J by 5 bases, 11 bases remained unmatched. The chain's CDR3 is CAWSDRWGGPHNEQFF. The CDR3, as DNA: TGTGCCTGGAGTGATCGCTGGGGAGGGCCCCACAATGAGCAGTTCTTC.

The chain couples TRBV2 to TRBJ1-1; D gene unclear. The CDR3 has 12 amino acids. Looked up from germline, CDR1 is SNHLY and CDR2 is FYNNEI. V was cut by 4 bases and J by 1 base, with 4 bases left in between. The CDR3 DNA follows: TGTGCCAGCAGTGCAGAGAACACTGAAGCTTTCTTT. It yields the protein CASSAENTEAFF.

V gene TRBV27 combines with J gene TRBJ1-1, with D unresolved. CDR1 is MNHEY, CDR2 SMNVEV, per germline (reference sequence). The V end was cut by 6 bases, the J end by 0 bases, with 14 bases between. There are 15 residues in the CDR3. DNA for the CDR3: TGTGCCAGCAGCCTCTGGCCGAGCATGAACACTGAAGCTTTCTTT. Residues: CASSLWPSMNTEAFF.

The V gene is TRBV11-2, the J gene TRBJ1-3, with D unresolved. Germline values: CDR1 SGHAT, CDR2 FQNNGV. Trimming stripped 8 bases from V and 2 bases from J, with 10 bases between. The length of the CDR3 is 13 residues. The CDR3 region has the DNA TGTGCCAGCTACGACCTACCTGGAAACACCATATATTTT. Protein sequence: CASYDLPGNTIYF.

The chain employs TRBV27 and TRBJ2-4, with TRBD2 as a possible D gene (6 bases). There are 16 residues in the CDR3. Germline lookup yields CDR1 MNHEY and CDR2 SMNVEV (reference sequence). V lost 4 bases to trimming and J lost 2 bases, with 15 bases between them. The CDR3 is CASSSSLGLTKNIQYF. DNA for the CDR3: TGTGCCAGCAGTTCCTCCTTAGGACTAACCAAAAACATTCAGTACTTC.

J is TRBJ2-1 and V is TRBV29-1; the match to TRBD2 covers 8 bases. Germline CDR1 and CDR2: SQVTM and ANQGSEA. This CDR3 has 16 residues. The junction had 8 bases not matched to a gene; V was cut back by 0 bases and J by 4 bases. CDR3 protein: CSVEDHGRALYNEQFF. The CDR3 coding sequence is TGCAGCGTTGAAGATCACGGGAGGGCCTTATACAATGAGCAGTTCTTC.

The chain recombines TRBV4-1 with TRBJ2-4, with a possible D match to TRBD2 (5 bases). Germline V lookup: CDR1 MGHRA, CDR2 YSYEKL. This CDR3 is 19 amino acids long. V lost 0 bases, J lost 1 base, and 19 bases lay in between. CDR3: CASSQDQSGTLGAKNIQYF. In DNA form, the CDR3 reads TGCGCCAGCAGCCAAGATCAGAGCGGTACATTGGGTGCCAAAAACATTCAGTACTTC.

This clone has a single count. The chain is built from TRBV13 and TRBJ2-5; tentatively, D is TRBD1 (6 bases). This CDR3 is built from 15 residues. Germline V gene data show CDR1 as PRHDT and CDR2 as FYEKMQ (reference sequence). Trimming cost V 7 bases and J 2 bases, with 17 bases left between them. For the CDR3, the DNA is TGTGCCAGCACCGACCAACAGGGACCGCAAGAGACCCAGTACTTC. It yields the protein CASTDQQGPQETQYF.

The CDR3: CASSHGQGNQPQHF. In nucleotides, the CDR3 is TGTGCCAGCAGTCACGGACAGGGCAATCAGCCCCAGCATTTT. The rearrangement joins TRBV2 to TRBJ1-5; 7 bases line up with TRBD1. Germline V gives CDR1 SNHLY, CDR2 FYNNEI. The CDR3 is 14 residues long. Germline trimming cut 5 bases from V and 2 bases from J; bases unmatched to any gene: 3.

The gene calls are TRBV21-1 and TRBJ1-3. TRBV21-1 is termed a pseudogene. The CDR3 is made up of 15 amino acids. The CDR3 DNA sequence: TGTGCCAGCAGCAAATCCGGGAGGTCTGGAAACACCATATATTTT. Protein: CASSKSGRSGNTIYF.

CDR3 region: CASSGTGKDNEQFF. CDR3 nucleotide sequence: TGTGCCAGCAGCGGGACAGGGAAAGACAATGAGCAGTTCTTC. The V gene is TRBV9, the J gene TRBJ2-1; 8 nucleotides match TRBD1. CDR3 length: 14 amino acids. J was trimmed by 5 bases and V by 3 bases; bases with no gene match: 4. Germline V gene data show CDR1 as SGDLS and CDR2 as YYNGEE.

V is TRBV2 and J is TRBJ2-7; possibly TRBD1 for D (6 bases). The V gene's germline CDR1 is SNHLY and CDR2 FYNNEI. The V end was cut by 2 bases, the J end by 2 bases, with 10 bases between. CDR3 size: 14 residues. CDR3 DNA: TGTGCCAGCAGTGAATCCCCAGGGGCCTACGAGCAGTACTTC. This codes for CASSESPGAYEQYF. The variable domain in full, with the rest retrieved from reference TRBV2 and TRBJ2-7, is EPEVTQTPSHQVTQMGQEVILRCVPISNHLYFYWYRQILGQKVEFLVSFYNNEISEKSEIFDDQFSVERPDGSNFTLKIRSTKLEDSAMYFCASSESPGAYEQYFGPGTRLTVT.

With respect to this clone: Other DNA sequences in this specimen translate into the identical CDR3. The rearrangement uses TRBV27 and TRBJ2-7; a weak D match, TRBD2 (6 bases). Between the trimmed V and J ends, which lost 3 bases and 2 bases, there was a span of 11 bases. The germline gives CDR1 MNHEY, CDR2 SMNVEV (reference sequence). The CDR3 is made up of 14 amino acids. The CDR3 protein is CASSFSRTTYEQYF. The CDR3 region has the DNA TGTGCCAGCAGTTTCTCCAGGACTACCTACGAGCAGTACTTC.

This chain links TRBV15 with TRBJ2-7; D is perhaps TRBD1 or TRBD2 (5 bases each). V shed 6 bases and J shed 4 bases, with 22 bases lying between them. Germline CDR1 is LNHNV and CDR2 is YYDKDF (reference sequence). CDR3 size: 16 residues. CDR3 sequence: CATSPPPGARNYEQYF. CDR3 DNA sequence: TGTGCCACCAGTCCTCCCCCCGGGGCAAGAAATTACGAGCAGTACTTC. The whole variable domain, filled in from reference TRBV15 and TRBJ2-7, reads DAMVIQNPRYQVTQFGKPVTLSCSQTLNHNVMYWYQQKSSQAPKLLFHYYDKDFNNEADTPDNFQSRRPNTSFCFLDIRSPGLGDTAMYLCATSPPPGARNYEQYFGPGTRLTVT.

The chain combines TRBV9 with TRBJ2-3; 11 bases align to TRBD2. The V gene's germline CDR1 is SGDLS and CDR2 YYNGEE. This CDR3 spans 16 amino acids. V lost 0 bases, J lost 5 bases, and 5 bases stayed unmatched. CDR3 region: CASSVGEGLAVDTQYF. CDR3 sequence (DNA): TGTGCCAGCAGCGTAGGGGAGGGACTAGCGGTAGATACGCAGTATTTT.

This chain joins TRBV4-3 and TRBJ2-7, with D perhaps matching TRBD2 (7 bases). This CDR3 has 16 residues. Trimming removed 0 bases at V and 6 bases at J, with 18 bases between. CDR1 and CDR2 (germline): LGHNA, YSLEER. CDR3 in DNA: TGCGCCAGCAGCCAAGATAACGCCCCGGGGGGCGGCGAGCAGTACTTC. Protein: CASSQDNAPGGGEQYF.

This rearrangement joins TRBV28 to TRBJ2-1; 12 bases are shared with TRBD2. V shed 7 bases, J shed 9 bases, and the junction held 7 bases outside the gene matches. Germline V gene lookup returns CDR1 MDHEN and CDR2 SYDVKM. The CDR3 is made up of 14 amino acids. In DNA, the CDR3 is TGTGCCAGCATACGACTAGCGGGAGAGGGTGAGCAGTTCTTC. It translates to CASIRLAGEGEQFF.